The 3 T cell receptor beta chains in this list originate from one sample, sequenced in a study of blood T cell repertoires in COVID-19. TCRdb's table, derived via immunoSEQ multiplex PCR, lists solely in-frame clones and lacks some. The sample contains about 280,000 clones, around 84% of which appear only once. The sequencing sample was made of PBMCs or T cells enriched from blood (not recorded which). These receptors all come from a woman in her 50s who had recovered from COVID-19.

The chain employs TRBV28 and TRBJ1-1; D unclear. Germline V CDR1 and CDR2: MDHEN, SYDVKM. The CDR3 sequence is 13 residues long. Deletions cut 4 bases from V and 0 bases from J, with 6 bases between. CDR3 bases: TGTGCCAGCAGTTCCCTTTTGAACACTGAAGCTTTCTTT. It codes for CASSSLLNTEAFF.

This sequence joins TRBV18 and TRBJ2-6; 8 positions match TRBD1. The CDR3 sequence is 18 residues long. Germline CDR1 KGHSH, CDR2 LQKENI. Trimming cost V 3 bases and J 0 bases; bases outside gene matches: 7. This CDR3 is CASSPRGRENSGANVLTF. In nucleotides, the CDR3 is TGTGCCAGCTCACCCAGGGGGCGCGAAAACTCTGGGGCCAACGTCCTGACTTTC.

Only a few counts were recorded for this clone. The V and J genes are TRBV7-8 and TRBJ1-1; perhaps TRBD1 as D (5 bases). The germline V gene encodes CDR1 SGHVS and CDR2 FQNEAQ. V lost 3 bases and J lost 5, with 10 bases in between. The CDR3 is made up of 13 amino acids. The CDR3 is CASSFSGATEAFF. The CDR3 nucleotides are TGTGCCAGCAGCTTCTCTGGGGCTACTGAAGCTTTCTTT.